The next 25 T cell receptor beta chains were all read from a single sample in a study of a mutant IDH1 vaccine in newly diagnosed glioma. Libraries were prepared by immunoSEQ multiplex PCR; TCRdb keeps only in-frame clonotypes and omits some of them. The sample lists approximately 50,000 clones, over 80% occurring once. Antigen specificity for these receptors is unknown. Described time point: week 47, end of study. Mutant IDH1 20-mer peptide, at 300 ug, made up each vaccine dose, with topical imiquimod. The specimen was PBMCs, collected from a glioma patient whose treatment included an IDH1 peptide vaccine. These receptor sequences come from a woman aged 45 to 65 with glioma.

A few counts support this clone. J is TRBJ2-7 and V is TRBV19; TRBD1 agrees at 9 bases. The V gene's germline CDR1 is LNHDA and CDR2 SQIVND (reference sequence). V lost 1 base to trimming and J lost 1 base; unmatched junction nucleotides: 2. The CDR3 covers 15 residues. The DNA of the CDR3 is TGTGCCAGTAGTATAGGGGGACAGGGTTCCTACGAGCAGTACTTC. This codes for CASSIGGQGSYEQYF.

This clone has a handful of counts. The rearrangement links TRBV28 to TRBJ2-1, with TRBD1 as a possible D gene (6 bases). Trimming took 6 bases from V and 8 from J, leaving 20 bases between them. Germline V gives CDR1 MDHEN, CDR2 SYDVKM. The CDR3 spans 15 residues. In DNA form, the CDR3 reads TGTGCCAGCAGCTCTTCGGCCTCGCCAGGGGATGAGCAGTTCTTC. It yields the protein CASSSSASPGDEQFF.

The rearrangement joins TRBV9 to TRBJ2-5; TRBD2 agrees at 16 bases. The CDR3 has 16 amino acids. J gave up 5 bases and V 0 bases, and 1 base lay outside the gene matches. Germline-derived CDR1 and CDR2 are SGDLS and YYNGEE. Written as DNA, the CDR3 is TGTGCCAGCAGCGTAGTGGGACTAGCGGGGGGGGAGACCCAGTACTTC. This translates into CASSVVGLAGGETQYF.

The J gene is TRBJ2-1, the V gene TRBV9; D is perhaps TRBD2 (7 bases). The CDR3 is 14 residues long. In germline, CDR1 is SGDLS, CDR2 YYNGEE. The V and J ends lost 3 bases and 4 bases respectively, with 11 bases between them. As DNA, the CDR3 is TGTGCCAGCAGCGCGGGGGGCCTGTACAATGAGCAGTTCTTC. Amino acids: CASSAGGLYNEQFF.

The V call is TRBV5-6, the J call TRBJ2-5, with 7 bases fitting TRBD1. Germline V gene sequence: CDR1 SGHDT, CDR2 YYEEEE. This CDR3 contains 15 residues. The J segment lost 4 bases and the V segment lost 4 bases, leaving 10 bases of the junction unmatched. For the CDR3, the DNA is TGTGCCAGCAGCCGTAGGGGGCAGGGGAGAGAGACCCAGTACTTC. Protein: CASSRRGQGRETQYF.

This clone was counted once. This chain connects TRBV27 to TRBJ1-5, with unresolved D. Deletions cut 6 bases from V and 5 bases from J, with 11 bases between. Germline CDR1 MNHEY, CDR2 SMNVEV (reference sequence). The CDR3 totals 13 residues. The CDR3 DNA sequence: TGTGCCAGCAGACCGTATTTCGATCAGCCCCAGCATTTT. Its translation is CASRPYFDQPQHF.

This chain's CDR3 is CASSHQPRDQETQYF. CDR3 sequence (DNA): TGCGCCAGCAGCCATCAACCTAGGGACCAAGAGACCCAGTACTTC. V and J are TRBV4-1 and TRBJ2-5; unclear D gene. The CDR3 is 15 residues long. CDR1 is MGHRA, CDR2 YSYEKL, per germline. V was clipped by 3 bases and J by 0 bases, with 11 bases between them.

The rearrangement joins TRBV25-1 to TRBJ1-1; perhaps TRBD1 as D (5 bases). The length of the CDR3 is 14 residues. V lost 5 bases, J lost 1 base, and 11 bases lay in between. CDR1 is MGHDK, CDR2 SYGVNS, per germline. CDR3: CASSRGTENTEAFF. Written as DNA, the CDR3 is TGTGCCAGCAGTCGAGGGACGGAGAACACTGAAGCTTTCTTT.

The V call is TRBV7-2, the J call TRBJ1-1; no clear D gene. This CDR3 is built from 14 residues. The germline V gene has CDR1 SGHTA and CDR2 FQGNSA. Trimming took 4 bases from V and 1 from J, leaving 10 bases between them. The CDR3 DNA reads TGTGCCAGCAGCTCCCGTACGGCGAACACTGAAGCTTTCTTT. It translates to CASSSRTANTEAFF.

V gene TRBV18 combines with J gene TRBJ1-1, with unresolved D. V gave up 6 bases and J gave up 3 bases, with 11 bases separating them. This CDR3 region has 13 residues. CDR1 is KGHSH, CDR2 LQKENI, per germline. The CDR3 DNA follows: TGTGCCAGCTCTCCCCATAAGGACACTGAAGCTTTCTTT. This translates into CASSPHKDTEAFF.

The chain links TRBV5-5 to TRBJ1-5; unclear D gene. The CDR3 runs 15 residues. V was trimmed by 0 bases and J by 2 bases, leaving 9 bases between them. CDR1 SGHKS and CDR2 YYEKEE come from the germline V gene (reference sequence). For the CDR3, the DNA is TGTGCCAGCAGCTTGGAGCCCATGGGCAATCAGCCCCAGCATTTT. It translates to CASSLEPMGNQPQHF.

The chain joins TRBV10-3 to TRBJ2-7, with TRBD1 as a possible D gene (5 bases). Germline V gene data show CDR1 as ENHRY and CDR2 as SYGVKD. This CDR3 has 13 residues. V lost 3 bases and J 7 bases, leaving 13 bases between the germline ends. Here the CDR3 reads CAISDQGSGEQYF. The CDR3 DNA follows: TGTGCCATCAGTGATCAGGGTTCGGGTGAGCAGTACTTC.

The chain is built from TRBV19 and TRBJ1-1; D may be TRBD1 (5 bases). This CDR3 is built from 15 residues. V lost 6 bases, J lost 3 bases, and 17 bases lay in between. The germline gives CDR1 LNHDA, CDR2 SQIVND (reference sequence). The CDR3 loop reads CASSKHGGLDTEAFF. As DNA, the CDR3 is TGTGCCAGTAGCAAACATGGGGGATTGGACACTGAAGCTTTCTTT.

This clone was detected only once. V and J are TRBV5-1 and TRBJ2-3; 8 bases align to TRBD1. This CDR3 is built from 14 residues. The trim removed 7 bases at V and 7 bases at J, leaving 11 bases unmatched. Germline CDR1 is SGHRS and CDR2 is YFSETQ. CDR3 coding DNA: TGCGCCAGCGGAGAGGGGACAGGCATAAATACGCAGTATTTT. It codes for CASGEGTGINTQYF.

CDR3 sequence reads: CASSLIAGGGYQETQYF. CDR3 in DNA: TGTGCCAGCAGCTTGATAGCTGGCGGGGGGTACCAAGAGACCCAGTACTTC. The gene calls are TRBV5-4 and TRBJ2-5; 8 positions agree with TRBD2. The germline V gene encodes CDR1 SGHNT and CDR2 YYREEE (reference sequence). With V trimmed by 1 base and J by 0 bases, 8 bases remained unmatched. CDR3 size: 17 residues. Full variable domain (remainder filled in from reference TRBV5-4 and TRBJ2-5): ETGVTQSPTHLIKTRGQQVTLRCSSQSGHNTVSWYQQALGQGPQFIFQYYREEENGRGNFPPRFSGLQFPNYSSELNVNALELDDSALYLCASSLIAGGGYQETQYFGPGTRLLVL.

This rearrangement joins TRBV27 to TRBJ1-1; D is unresolved. Trimming took off 4 bases at V and 3 bases at J, with 15 bases between the two ends. Per germline, CDR1 MNHEY and CDR2 SMNVEV (reference sequence). This CDR3 region has 15 residues. The CDR3 protein is CASSSWTGSHTEAFF. CDR3 nucleotides: TGTGCCAGCAGTTCCTGGACGGGGAGTCACACTGAAGCTTTCTTT.

As to this clone: The identical CDR3 is also encoded by other nucleotide sequences in the sample. The chain is built from TRBV6-1 and TRBJ2-6; D is unresolved. The V gene's germline CDR1 is MNHNS and CDR2 SASEGT. The V end was cut by 1 base, the J end by 0 bases, with 4 bases between. The CDR3 sequence is 15 residues long. The CDR3 is CASSEGYSGANVLTF. For the CDR3, the DNA is TGTGCCAGCAGTGAAGGGTACTCTGGGGCCAACGTCCTGACTTTC.

The chain recombines TRBV19 with TRBJ1-2; D possibly corresponds to TRBD1 (5 bases). The CDR3 sequence is 13 residues long. V was clipped by 2 bases and J by 6 bases, with 10 bases between them. Germline V lookup: CDR1 LNHDA, CDR2 SQIVND (reference sequence). CDR3 sequence: CASSIQGGHGYTF. The DNA for the CDR3 is TGTGCCAGTAGTATACAGGGAGGACATGGCTACACCTTC.

This clone was seen more than once but under ten times. This chain uses TRBV19 with TRBJ1-6; D might be TRBD1 (5 bases). CDR3 length: 14 residues. V shed 10 bases and J shed 9 bases, with 19 bases lying between them. The V gene's germline CDR1 is LNHDA and CDR2 SQIVND (reference sequence). The CDR3 DNA sequence: TGTGCCACCAGGCGCCGGGACGGGAGTTCACCCCTCCACTTT. Translated: CATRRRDGSSPLHF.

The V gene is TRBV6-1, the J gene TRBJ1-5; D remains unclear. This CDR3 comprises 14 residues. The V end lost 5 bases, the J end lost 0 bases, and 8 bases lay between the germline ends. From germline, CDR1 is MNHNS and CDR2 SASEGT. The CDR3 DNA sequence: TGTGCCAGCAGTCGTGAGTATAGCAATCAGCCCCAGCATTTT. Translating gives CASSREYSNQPQHF.

The CDR3 sequence: CASSLAGGYNEQFF. DNA for the CDR3: TGTGCCAGCAGTTTGGCGGGGGGATACAATGAGCAGTTCTTC. The gene calls are TRBV6-6 and TRBJ2-1; 8 positions match TRBD2. From germline, CDR1 is MNHNY and CDR2 SVGAGI (reference sequence). V trimming: 4 bases; J trimming: 4 bases; junction bases outside the gene matches: 3. CDR3 size: 14 residues.

The chain has TRBV4-1 and TRBJ2-3; D call uncertain. This CDR3 comprises 13 residues. V dropped 2 bases and J dropped 6 bases, with 9 bases sitting between them. Germline loops: CDR1 MGHRA, CDR2 YSYEKL. In DNA, the CDR3 is TGCGCCAGCAGCCAACTGGCGGCCGATACGCAGTATTTT. It is translated as CASSQLAADTQYF.

This rearrangement joins TRBV7-9 to TRBJ2-5; D gene ambiguous. Germline V lookup: CDR1 SEHNR, CDR2 FQNEAQ (reference sequence). This CDR3 region has 14 residues. The V end was cut by 3 bases, the J end by 5 bases, with 13 bases between. As DNA, the CDR3 is TGTGCCAGCAGCTTCGGGCAAGGGCTGGAGACCCAGTACTTC. Its protein is CASSFGQGLETQYF.

The rearrangement joins TRBV4-2 to TRBJ1-1; 7 nucleotides match TRBD1. The V gene's germline CDR1 is LGHNA and CDR2 YNFKEQ. The CDR3 length is 15 residues. The V segment lost 3 bases and the J segment 4 bases; nucleotides outside the gene matches: 8. The CDR3 sequence is CASSQKQGLGTEAFF. CDR3 nucleotides: TGTGCCAGCAGCCAGAAACAGGGGTTGGGCACTGAAGCTTTCTTT.

The chain recombines TRBV4-1 with TRBJ2-7; TRBD1 matches 7 bases. Germline V gene sequence: CDR1 MGHRA, CDR2 YSYEKL. The CDR3 loop spans 13 amino acids. After removal of 3 bases from V and 2 bases from J, the junction contained 1 base not matched to a gene. CDR3 residues: CASSQTGPYEQYF. The DNA of the CDR3 is TGCGCCAGCAGCCAGACAGGGCCCTACGAGCAGTACTTC.